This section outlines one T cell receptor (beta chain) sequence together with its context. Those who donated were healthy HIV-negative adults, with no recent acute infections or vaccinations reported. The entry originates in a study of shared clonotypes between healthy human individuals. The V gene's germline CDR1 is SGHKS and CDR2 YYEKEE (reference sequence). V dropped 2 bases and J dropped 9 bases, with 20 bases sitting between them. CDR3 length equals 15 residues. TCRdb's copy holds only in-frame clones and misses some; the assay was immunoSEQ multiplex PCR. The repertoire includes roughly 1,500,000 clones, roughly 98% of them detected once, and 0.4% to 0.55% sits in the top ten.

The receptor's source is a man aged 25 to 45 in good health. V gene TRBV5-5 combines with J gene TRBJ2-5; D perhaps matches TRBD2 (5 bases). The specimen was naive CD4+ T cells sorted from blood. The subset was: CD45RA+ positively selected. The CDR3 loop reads CASSLTRSHHGAQYF. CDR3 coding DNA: TGTGCCAGCAGCTTAACGAGGTCGCATCACGGGGCCCAGTACTTC.